The clone carrying this T cell receptor beta chain was observed a single time. Naive CD8 cells lacked CD45RO, underwent positive selection for CCR7 and left out terminally differentiated effector memory CD45RA+ cells. The CDR3 is made up of 17 amino acids. Germline CDR1 is SGDLS and CDR2 is YYNGEE. With 4 bases removed from V and 0 bases from J, the gap between germline ends came to 17 bases. The record originates from a study of shared clonotypes between healthy human individuals. The assay was immunoSEQ multiplex PCR, and TCRdb's table has in-frame clones only and misses some. The sample lists approximately 650,000 clones, roughly 95% occurring once.

Sequenced sample: naive CD8+ T cells sorted from blood. This receptor was obtained from a woman in her twenties or thirties in good health. This chain links TRBV9 with TRBJ1-3; TRBD1 might be the D (5 bases). CDR3 amino acids: CASSPRAGTLSGNTIYF. The CDR3 nucleotides read TGTGCCAGCAGCCCGCGGGCAGGGACCCTCTCTGGAAACACCATATATTTT.